This T cell receptor beta chain was documented in a study of identical twins. The sample holds a few counts of this clonotype. Germline CDR1 SGHAT, CDR2 FQNNGV. Unmatched junction bases numbered 9, after V lost 0 bases and J lost 5 bases. The CDR3 covers 16 residues. TCRdb recomputed calls from the 5' RACE reads with MiXCR, one row per CDR3 protein. The sample carries about 890,000 distinct CDR3 sequences, about 12% recorded once. This same sample was also part of a study on yellow fever vaccine responses in identical twins.

The sample taken for sequencing was PBMCs. This chain links TRBV11-2 with TRBJ1-2; 7 positions match TRBD1. This TCR derives from a woman aged 18-29 years in good health. The CDR3 DNA sequence: TGTGCCAGCAGCTTAGATCCAGACAGGGTGTATTATGGCTACACCTTC. Its protein product is CASSLDPDRVYYGYTF.